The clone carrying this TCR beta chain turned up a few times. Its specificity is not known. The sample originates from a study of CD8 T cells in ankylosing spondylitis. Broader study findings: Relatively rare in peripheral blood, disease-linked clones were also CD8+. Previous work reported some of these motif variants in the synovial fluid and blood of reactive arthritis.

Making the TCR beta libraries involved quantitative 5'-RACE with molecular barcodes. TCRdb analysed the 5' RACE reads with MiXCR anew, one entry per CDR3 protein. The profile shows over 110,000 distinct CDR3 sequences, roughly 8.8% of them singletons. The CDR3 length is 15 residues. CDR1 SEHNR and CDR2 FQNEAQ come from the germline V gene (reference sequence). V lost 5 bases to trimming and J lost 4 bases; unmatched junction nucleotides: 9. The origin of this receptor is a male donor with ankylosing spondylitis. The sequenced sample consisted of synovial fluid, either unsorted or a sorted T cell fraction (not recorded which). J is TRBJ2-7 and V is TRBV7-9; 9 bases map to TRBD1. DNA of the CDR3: TGTGCCAGCAGCCCCCATAGGGACAGGGTTTACGAGCAGTACTTC. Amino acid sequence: CASSPHRDRVYEQYF.